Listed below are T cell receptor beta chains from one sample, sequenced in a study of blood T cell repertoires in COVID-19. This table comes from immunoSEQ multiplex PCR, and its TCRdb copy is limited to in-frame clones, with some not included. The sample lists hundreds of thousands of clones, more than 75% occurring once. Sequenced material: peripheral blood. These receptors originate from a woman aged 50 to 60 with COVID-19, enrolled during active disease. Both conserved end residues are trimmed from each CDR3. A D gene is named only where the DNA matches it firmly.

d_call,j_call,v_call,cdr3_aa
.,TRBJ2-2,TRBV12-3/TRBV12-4,ATLEYSRGELF
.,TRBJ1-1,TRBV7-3,ASRRGGLNTEAF
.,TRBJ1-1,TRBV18,ASSPPVRVGGREAF
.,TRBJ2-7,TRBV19,ASSTGYYEQY
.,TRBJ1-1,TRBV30,AWSGKLNTEAF
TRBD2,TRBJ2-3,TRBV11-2,ASSFGSGRSTDTQY
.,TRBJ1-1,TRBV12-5,ASGFPIIERTEAF
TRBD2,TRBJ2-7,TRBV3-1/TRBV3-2,ASSHPGLAGGVYEQY
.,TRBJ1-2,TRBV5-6,ASSLGSRVYGYT
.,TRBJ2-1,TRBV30,AWSLSSEQF
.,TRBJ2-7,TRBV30,AWSGLLYEQY
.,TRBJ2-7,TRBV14,ASSQGGPLHYEQY
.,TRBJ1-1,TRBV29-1,SVSSLRGGIRMNTEAF
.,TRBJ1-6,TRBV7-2,ASSPQIGGGSGSFSPLH
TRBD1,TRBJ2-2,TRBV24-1,ATSDLRTGDTGELF
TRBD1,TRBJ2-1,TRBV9,ASSQGADNEQF